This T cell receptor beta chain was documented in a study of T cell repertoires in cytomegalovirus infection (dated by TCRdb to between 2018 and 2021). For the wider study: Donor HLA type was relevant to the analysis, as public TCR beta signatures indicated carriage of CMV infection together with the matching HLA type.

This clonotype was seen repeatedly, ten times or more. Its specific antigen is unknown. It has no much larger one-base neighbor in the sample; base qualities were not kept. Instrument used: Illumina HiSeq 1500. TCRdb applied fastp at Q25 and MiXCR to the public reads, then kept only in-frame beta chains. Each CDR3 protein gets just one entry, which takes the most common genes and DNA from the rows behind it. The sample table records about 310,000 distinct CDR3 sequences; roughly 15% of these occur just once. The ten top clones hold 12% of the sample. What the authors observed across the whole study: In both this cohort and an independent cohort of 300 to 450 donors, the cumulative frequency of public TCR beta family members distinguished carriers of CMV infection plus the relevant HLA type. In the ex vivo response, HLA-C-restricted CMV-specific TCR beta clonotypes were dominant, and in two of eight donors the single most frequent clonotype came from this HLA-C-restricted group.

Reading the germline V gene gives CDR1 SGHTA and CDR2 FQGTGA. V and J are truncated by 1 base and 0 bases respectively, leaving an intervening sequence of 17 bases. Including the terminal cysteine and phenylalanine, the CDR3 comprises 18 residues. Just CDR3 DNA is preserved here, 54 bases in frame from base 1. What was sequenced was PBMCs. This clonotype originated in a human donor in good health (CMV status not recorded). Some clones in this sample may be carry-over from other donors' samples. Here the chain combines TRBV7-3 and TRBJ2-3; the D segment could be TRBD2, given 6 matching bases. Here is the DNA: TGTGCCAGCAGCTTAAGGCCGCTTGGGGGGTCTAGCACAGATACGCAGTATTTT. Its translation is CASSLRPLGGSSTDTQYF.